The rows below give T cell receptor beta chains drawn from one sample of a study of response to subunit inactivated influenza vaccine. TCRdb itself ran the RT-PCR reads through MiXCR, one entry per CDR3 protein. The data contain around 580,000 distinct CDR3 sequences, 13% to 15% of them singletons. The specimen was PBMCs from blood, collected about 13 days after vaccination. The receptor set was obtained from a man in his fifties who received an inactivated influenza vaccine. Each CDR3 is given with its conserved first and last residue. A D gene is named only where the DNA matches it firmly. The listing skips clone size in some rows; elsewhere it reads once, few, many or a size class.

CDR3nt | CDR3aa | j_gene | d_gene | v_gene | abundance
TGTGCCAGCAGCATCGGGGGGCCGAATCAGCCCCAGCATTTT | CASSIGGPNQPQHF | TRBJ1-5 | . | TRBV7-9 | .
TGCAGTGCACATACAGGTTTTAATTCACCCCTCCACTTT | CSAHTGFNSPLHF | TRBJ1-6 | . | TRBV20-1 | .
TGTGCCAGCAGCAGCGGGACAGGCCGAGAGACCCAGTACTTC | CASSSGTGRETQYF | TRBJ2-5 | . | TRBV7-9 | many
TGCAGTGCTAGAGGGCCGGGGGGGGACATTCAGTACTTC | CSARGPGGDIQYF | TRBJ2-4 | TRBD2 | TRBV20-1 | many
TGTGCCAGCAGTTTGCGCGGGAGGCTCGTCGACAATGAGCAGTTCTTC | CASSLRGRLVDNEQFF | TRBJ2-1 | TRBD2 | TRBV6-5 | .
TGCGCCAGCAGCACCCGGACTAGCGGGGGTTCCTACGAGCAGTACTTC | CASSTRTSGGSYEQYF | TRBJ2-7 | TRBD2 | TRBV5-1 | .
TGTGCCAGCAGTGACTCAAGGAGACAGGGGTTGGGCAATGAGCAGTTCTTC | CASSDSRRQGLGNEQFF | TRBJ2-1 | TRBD1 | TRBV6-4 | few
TGCAGTGCTAGAGATACCCTAGCGGGAGTGGGAGATACGCAGTATTTT | CSARDTLAGVGDTQYF | TRBJ2-3 | TRBD2 | TRBV20-1 | many
TGTGCCAGCAGCCAAGAGGGGACACGCTTTCGGAATGAAAAACTGTTTTTT | CASSQEGTRFRNEKLFF | TRBJ1-4 | . | TRBV4-2 | few
TGTGCCAGCAGTCAACAGGGTCCTCTGAACACTGAAGCTTTCTTT | CASSQQGPLNTEAFF | TRBJ1-1 | . | TRBV12-3/TRBV12-4 | many
TGCAGTGCTCCCCAGGACACTAGCACAGATACGCAGTATTTT | CSAPQDTSTDTQYF | TRBJ2-3 | . | TRBV20-1 | .
TGTGCCAGCAGCTTAGAAGCGGGAGGGCGATTTGCTGGCATTCAGTACTTC | CASSLEAGGRFAGIQYF | TRBJ2-4 | TRBD2 | TRBV11-2 | .
TGTGCCAGCAGCTCCCCGGGAAACCTCAATTCACCCCTCCACTTT | CASSSPGNLNSPLHF | TRBJ1-6 | . | TRBV7-2 | few
TGTGCCATCAATAGCGGGGGGGGGAATGAGCAGTTCTTC | CAINSGGGNEQFF | TRBJ2-1 | TRBD2 | TRBV10-3 | few
TGTGCCAGCAGCCAGACTAGCGGGGGCGGCAATGAGCAGTTCTTC | CASSQTSGGGNEQFF | TRBJ2-1 | TRBD2 | TRBV3-1 | few
TGCGCCAGCAGCTTGGCGCTCCAATACAATGAGCAGTTCTTC | CASSLALQYNEQFF | TRBJ2-1 | . | TRBV5-1 | once
TGTGCCAGCAGCCAAGAGGGTCGGGGGCCGCGACCGTCAACTAATGAAAAACTGTTTTTT | CASSQEGRGPRPSTNEKLFF | TRBJ1-4 | . | TRBV4-2 | .
TGTGCCAGCAGTACCCGAGGGCGGGGCAACATCTATGGCTACACCTTC | CASSTRGRGNIYGYTF | TRBJ1-2 | . | TRBV27 | few
TGTGCCAGCAACTTCCAGGGAGGTGAGCAGTTCTTC | CASNFQGGEQFF | TRBJ2-1 | . | TRBV7-2 | .
TGTGCCATCAGTGAGTCCCGGATCAGCACGAACACCGGGGAGCTGTTTTTT | CAISESRISTNTGELFF | TRBJ2-2 | . | TRBV10-3 | few
TGTGCCACCAGTGATGATGGGACTAGCGGGAGTCTCTATGAGCAGTTCTTC | CATSDDGTSGSLYEQFF | TRBJ2-1 | TRBD2 | TRBV24-1 | .
TGTGCCAGCAGCCCGTACCTGGGGAACGAGCAGTACTTC | CASSPYLGNEQYF | TRBJ2-7 | . | TRBV4-2 | .
TGTGCCAGCAGCTTTATAGGGGCGTCGGGGGAGACCCAGTACTTC | CASSFIGASGETQYF | TRBJ2-5 | . | TRBV11-1 | few
TGTGCCAGCAGCAACGACGCCCGGAACACCATATATTTT | CASSNDARNTIYF | TRBJ1-3 | . | TRBV7-8 | few
TGCGCCAGCAGCTTGGGAGCCGGGTATCGTTACGAGCAGTACTTC | CASSLGAGYRYEQYF | TRBJ2-7 | . | TRBV5-1 | many
TGCGCCAGCAGCCAACCCGGGACTGACAATGAGCAGTTCTTC | CASSQPGTDNEQFF | TRBJ2-1 | . | TRBV4-1 | .
TGCGCCAGCAGCAAGGACCCCAAGGAGAGCTCCTACAATGAGCAGTTCTTC | CASSKDPKESSYNEQFF | TRBJ2-1 | . | TRBV5-1 | few
TGTGCCTGGAGTGTACAGGGCCCCTACGAGCAGTACTTC | CAWSVQGPYEQYF | TRBJ2-7 | . | TRBV30 | .
TGTGCCAGCAATGACAGGACGGGTCAGCCCCAGCATTTT | CASNDRTGQPQHF | TRBJ1-5 | . | TRBV6-2/TRBV6-3 | .
TGTGCCAGCAGAAGCCCCAGGGTTACCGGGGAGCTGTTTTTT | CASRSPRVTGELFF | TRBJ2-2 | . | TRBV12-3/TRBV12-4 | few
TGCAGTGCTTCGACTAGCGGGGGCGCAGATACGCAGTATTTT | CSASTSGGADTQYF | TRBJ2-3 | TRBD2 | TRBV20-1 | .
TGTGCCAGCACCACCCCGTCCATACTCACAGATACGCAGTATTTT | CASTTPSILTDTQYF | TRBJ2-3 | . | TRBV7-2 | .
TGCGCCAGCAGCTTGGTGCTAGCGGGGACCTACAATGAGCAGTTCTTC | CASSLVLAGTYNEQFF | TRBJ2-1 | TRBD2 | TRBV5-1 | .
TGTGCCAGCAGCCACAGGGGTTCGGACGAGCAGTACTTC | CASSHRGSDEQYF | TRBJ2-7 | TRBD1 | TRBV12-3/TRBV12-4 | many
TGTGCCAGCAGTCCCCGGACAGGGAAATCCTACAATGAGCAGTTCTTC | CASSPRTGKSYNEQFF | TRBJ2-1 | TRBD1 | TRBV12-3/TRBV12-4 | .
TGTGCCAGCAGCCCTGCTTCGGGAGGGGGGGAGCAGTTCTTC | CASSPASGGGEQFF | TRBJ2-1 | TRBD2 | TRBV9 | few
TGTGCCAGCAGTTCTGTACAGGGAGGGGAGCAGTTCTTC | CASSSVQGGEQFF | TRBJ2-1 | . | TRBV6-6 | .
TGCAGCGTTCGGGGGCAGACCAAAAACATTCAGTACTTC | CSVRGQTKNIQYF | TRBJ2-4 | . | TRBV29-1 | many
TGTGCCATCAGCTCCGCTAGCGGGAGGGCCCAAGAGACCCAGTACTTC | CAISSASGRAQETQYF | TRBJ2-5 | TRBD2 | TRBV10-3 | .